This TCR beta chain stems from a study of blood T cell repertoires in COVID-19. Across the whole study: COVID-19 samples from acute and convalescent phases originated in the United States, Italy and Spain. Sample material is recorded as cDNA or gDNA derived from T cells, B-cell-depleted T cells, or PBMCs.

The V and J ends lost 0 bases and 5 bases, in that order; junction bases with no gene match: 20. This CDR3 is 21 amino acids long. Per the germline V gene, CDR1 is MNHNS and CDR2 is SASEGT. Original data processing: The authors estimated nucleated cell counts from reference gene primer amplification. Profiling relied on immunoSEQ multiplex PCR, and the TCRdb table lists in-frame clones only, not all of them. The V and J calls and the clone size are those of that table, but D and trimming were determined from the DNA. The sample gives about 44,000 clones, about 81% of which show up once; around two fifths is in the top ten.

The sequenced sample consisted of peripheral blood. This clonotype was obtained from a human donor in a cohort sampled during active COVID-19. The V call is TRBV6-1, the J call TRBJ1-4, with TRBD1 identical over 8 bases. The CDR3 nucleotides read TGTGCCAGCAGTGAAGCCAAGTGGCAGGGGGCTTCTACTAAGAGGAATGAAAAACTGTTTTTT. This codes for CASSEAKWQGASTKRNEKLFF.